The 15 T cell receptor beta chains below were found in one sample sequenced in a study of blood T cells in healthy people across ages. Primed by a sample-barcoded 5' primer and a J-beta primer mix, a second PCR proceeded for about 6 to 12 cycles. TCRdb re-analysed the 5' RACE reads in MiXCR, keeping a single row per CDR3 protein. The sample has 1.5 million to 2 million distinct CDR3 sequences, about two fifths seen once. The sequenced material came from blood. These receptors came from a human donor in good health.

V and J are TRBV7-2 and TRBJ1-2; D is perhaps TRBD1 (5 bases). CDR3 length: 14 amino acids. The V gene's germline CDR1 is SGHTA and CDR2 FQGNSA. V lost 2 bases and J lost 7, with 14 bases in between. Here the CDR3 DNA reads TGTGCCAGCAGCTTAAATTCAGGGTATCGTGGCTACACCTTC. This translates into CASSLNSGYRGYTF.

This chain links TRBV7-2 with TRBJ2-5; a possible D gene is TRBD2 (5 bases). The ends were cut back, 0 bases at V and 5 bases at J, with 13 bases in the middle. Per the germline V gene, CDR1 is SGHTA and CDR2 is FQGNSA. CDR3 length: 15 amino acids. For the CDR3, the DNA is TGTGCCAGCAGCTTAGCCCGGGGTATGGGGGAGACCCAGTACTTC. Translation: CASSLARGMGETQYF.

In its sample, this clonotype was seen a few times. The chain uses TRBV5-1 and TRBJ2-6, with TRBD2 identical over 8 bases. Germline CDR1 is SGHRS and CDR2 is YFSETQ. The CDR3 consists of 18 residues. The junction had 5 bases not matched to a gene; V was cut back by 0 bases and J by 0 bases. CDR3 loop: CASSLAGGASSGANVLTF. The DNA of the CDR3 is TGCGCCAGCAGCTTGGCCGGGGGGGCCTCCTCTGGGGCCAACGTCCTGACTTTC.

The chain uses TRBV5-5 and TRBJ2-5; tentatively, D is TRBD2 (5 bases). The germline CDR1 and CDR2 sequences are SGHKS and YYEKEE (reference sequence). The V and J ends lost 0 bases and 10 bases respectively, with 13 bases between them. CDR3 length equals 13 residues. The CDR3 DNA is TGTGCCAGCAGCTTGGACCGGGGAAGGAACCAGTACTTC. The encoded protein is CASSLDRGRNQYF.

The V call is TRBV24-1, the J call TRBJ2-4, with a weak D call TRBD2 (7 bases). From germline, CDR1 is KGHDR and CDR2 SFDVKD. This CDR3 has 17 residues. Trimming pared 3 bases from V and 2 bases from J, leaving 16 bases between. Here the CDR3 DNA reads TGTGCCACCAGTGATCCCCGAGGGGGGGCCTCCAAAAACATTCAGTACTTC. The encoded protein is CATSDPRGGASKNIQYF.

This clonotype was counted only a few times. The chain links TRBV9 to TRBJ2-7; TRBD2 agrees at 7 bases. V trimming: 4 bases; J trimming: 2 bases; junction bases outside the gene matches: 15. Germline V gene data show CDR1 as SGDLS and CDR2 as YYNGEE. The CDR3 has 17 amino acids. The CDR3 DNA follows: TGTGCCAGCAGCTCCTCAAGTAAAGCGGGGCTACCCTACGAGCAGTACTTC. It codes for CASSSSSKAGLPYEQYF.

A few counts support this clonotype. The chain has TRBV6-2 or TRBV6-3 and TRBJ2-1; a weak D match, TRBD1 (5 bases). This CDR3 is built from 16 residues. Germline lookup yields CDR1 MNHEY and CDR2 SVGEGT. With 8 bases removed from V and 1 base from J, the gap between germline ends came to 18 bases. CDR3 in amino acids: CASGYRFTLSYNEQFF. The DNA of the CDR3 is TGTGCCAGCGGGTACAGGTTTACGCTTTCCTACAATGAGCAGTTCTTC.

As concerns this clonotype: At one end, the junction sequence differs from germline, possibly due to a read error. The gene calls are TRBV29-1 and TRBJ2-1; 10 positions agree with TRBD1. The CDR3 loop spans 13 amino acids. Per germline, CDR1 SQVTM and CDR2 ANQGSEA. The chain's CDR3 is CSVGKTGGNERFF. The CDR3 bases are TGCAGCGTTGGAAAGACAGGGGGCAATGAGCGGTTCTTC.

The rearrangement links TRBV7-3 to TRBJ1-1, with 11 bases matching TRBD1. The germline V gene has CDR1 SGHTA and CDR2 FQGTGA. This CDR3 spans 17 amino acids. Trimming took 5 bases from V and 0 from J; bases not matched to a gene: 8. The CDR3 is CASSTRTGGVLNTEAFF. As DNA, the CDR3 is TGTGCCAGCAGCACCAGGACAGGGGGCGTTTTGAACACTGAAGCTTTCTTT.

This sequence joins TRBV7-9 and TRBJ2-5; D not resolved. The CDR3 loop spans 12 amino acids. Germline CDR1 is SEHNR and CDR2 is FQNEAQ (reference sequence). V was cut by 6 bases and J by 4 bases, with 9 bases left in between. The chain's CDR3 is CASSNSGETQYF. CDR3 DNA: TGTGCCAGCAGTAATTCGGGAGAGACCCAGTACTTC.

V and J are TRBV20-1 and TRBJ2-1; 7 bases agree with TRBD1. The CDR3 covers 15 residues. Germline CDR1 reads DFQATT; CDR2 reads SNEGSKA (reference sequence). V lost 3 bases, J lost 2 bases, and 7 bases stayed unmatched. CDR3 amino acids: CSARRFGTAYNEQFF. The CDR3 DNA sequence: TGCAGTGCTAGGCGCTTTGGGACAGCCTACAATGAGCAGTTCTTC.

About this clonotype itself: A read error may produce the germline difference seen at one junction end. The genes are TRBV4-1 and TRBJ1-2; 9 nucleotides match TRBD1. Germline assignment: CDR1 MGHRA and CDR2 YSYEKL. CDR3 length equals 15 residues. The CDR3: CASSQLGTGNYGYIF. CDR3 DNA: TGCGCCAGCAGCCAACTAGGGACAGGGAACTATGGCTACATCTTC.

This chain connects TRBV9 to TRBJ2-1; maybe TRBD2 (6 bases). V lost 3 bases and J 4 bases, leaving 17 bases between the germline ends. The CDR3 spans 16 residues. Germline CDR1 is SGDLS and CDR2 is YYNGEE. CDR3 region: CASSALGGLLYNEQFF. CDR3 nucleotide sequence: TGTGCCAGCAGCGCCCTCGGGGGTCTACTTTACAATGAGCAGTTCTTC.

The V and J genes are TRBV4-1 and TRBJ1-4; the match to TRBD1 covers 7 bases. CDR3 size: 13 residues. CDR1 MGHRA and CDR2 YSYEKL come from the germline V gene. Losses at the gene ends were 4 bases for V and 8 bases for J; bases not matched to a gene: 4. As DNA, the CDR3 is TGCGCCAGCAGCCGAGAGGACAGGGAAAAACTGTTTTTT. Residues: CASSREDREKLFF.

This clonotype has just a few counts. The chain links TRBV4-2 to TRBJ2-5, with D possibly matching TRBD2 (5 bases). The CDR3 has 15 amino acids. V lost 0 bases and J 7 bases, leaving 15 bases between the germline ends. Germline lookup yields CDR1 LGHNA and CDR2 YNFKEQ. The CDR3 protein is CASSQDPGHGGTQYF. The DNA of the CDR3 is TGTGCCAGCAGCCAAGATCCGGGCCACGGAGGGACCCAGTACTTC.